The next 20 T cell receptor beta chains were all read from a single sample in a study of T-cell reconstitution after alpha-beta-depleted transplantation in children. TCRbeta library preparation incorporated unique molecular identifiers. MiXCR, applied by TCRdb to the PCR reads, yields one record per CDR3 protein. Here the sample spans a few hundred thousand distinct CDR3 sequences, about a tenth being singletons. Specimen: PBMCs from the stem cell graft donor, collected from the stem cell graft. These receptors were obtained from a human donor who donated a stem cell graft to a child with acute lymphoblastic leukemia.

J is TRBJ2-7 and V is TRBV6-2 or TRBV6-3; D gene unclear. V was shortened by 6 bases and J by 0 bases, with 12 bases between the two germline ends. This CDR3 has 14 amino acids. Germline lookup yields CDR1 MNHEY and CDR2 SVGEGT. DNA of the CDR3: TGTGCCAGCAGCTGGACCGAGAGCTCCTACGAGCAGTACTTC. It translates to CASSWTESSYEQYF.

This clonotype was detected many times. The chain joins TRBV29-1 to TRBJ2-1; D possibly matches TRBD1 or TRBD2 (6 bases each). Germline V gene lookup returns CDR1 SQVTM and CDR2 ANQGSEA. V lost 5 bases and J 9 bases, leaving 17 bases between the germline ends. This CDR3 contains 13 residues. In DNA, the CDR3 is TGCAGCGTTTCACTTGGAGGGGGAGGTGAGCAGTTCTTC. Translation gives CSVSLGGGGEQFF.

In nucleotides, the CDR3 is TGCAGCGTTACAGAGGGGTCCCCAAGCACAGATACGCAGTATTTT. Translating it yields CSVTEGSPSTDTQYF. The chain links TRBV29-1 to TRBJ2-3; either TRBD1 or TRBD2 may supply D (5 bases each). CDR3 length: 15 residues. The germline V and J ends were trimmed by 5 bases and 0 bases, with 15 bases remaining between them. CDR1 and CDR2 (germline): SQVTM, ANQGSEA.

At least ten counts were recorded for this clonotype. The chain is built from TRBV29-1 and TRBJ2-5; 7 bases align to TRBD1. With 4 bases clipped from V and 1 base from J, the junction kept 0 bases outside the gene matches. Per germline, CDR1 SQVTM and CDR2 ANQGSEA. The CDR3 runs 12 residues. In DNA form, the CDR3 reads TGCAGCGTTGGACAGGGCCAAGAGACCCAGTACTTC. Its protein product is CSVGQGQETQYF.

Only a few counts were recorded for this clonotype. This chain links TRBV7-9 with TRBJ1-5; the D is unclear. Germline V gives CDR1 SEHNR, CDR2 FQNEAQ (reference sequence). CDR3 length: 12 residues. V dropped 8 bases and J dropped 7 bases, with 12 bases sitting between them. The chain's CDR3 is CASSADWQPQHF. The CDR3 region has the DNA TGTGCCAGCTCCGCCGATTGGCAGCCCCAGCATTTT.

A note on this clonotype: The junction differs from germline at one of its ends, possibly a read error. The rearrangement links TRBV7-9 to TRBJ2-3; D gene uncertain. The CDR3 loop spans 11 amino acids. CDR1 is SEHNR, CDR2 FQNEAQ, per germline (reference sequence). The CDR3 bases are TGTGCCAGCAGGTGCACAGATACGCAGTGTTTT. The encoded protein is CASRCTDTQCF. The variable domain in full, with the rest retrieved from reference TRBV7-9 and TRBJ2-3, is DTGVSQNPRHKITKRGQNVTFRCDPISEHNRLYWYRQTLGQGPEFLTYFQNEAQLEKSRLLSDRFSAERPKGSFSTLEIQRTEQGDSAMYLCASRCTDTQCFGPGTRLTVL.

This clonotype has just a few counts. The gene calls are TRBV6-6 and TRBJ1-1; D possibly corresponds to TRBD1 (6 bases). CDR1 and CDR2 (germline): MNHNY, SVGAGI (reference sequence). Trimming took 6 bases from V and 8 from J, leaving 13 bases between them. The CDR3 extends over 12 amino acids. The CDR3 spells CASRRQAKEAFF. CDR3 sequence (DNA): TGTGCCAGCAGGCGACAGGCGAAAGAAGCTTTCTTT.

Ten or more counts support this clonotype. The chain combines TRBV20-1 with TRBJ1-5; D uncertain. The V end lost 6 bases, the J end lost 3 bases, and 9 bases lay between the germline ends. Per germline, CDR1 DFQATT and CDR2 SNEGSKA (reference sequence). This CDR3 contains 12 residues. CDR3 nucleotides: TGCAGTGCCCGAGGACCCAATCAGCCCCAGCATTTT. Protein sequence: CSARGPNQPQHF.

This clonotype turned up a few times. The CDR3 DNA reads as TGTGCCAGCAGTGTTGGGGGGGGCGGCGCAACTAATGAAAAACTGTTTTTT. Residues: CASSVGGGGATNEKLFF. The rearrangement uses TRBV2 and TRBJ1-4, with D possibly TRBD1 on 6 matching bases. The CDR3 contains 17 residues. The ends were cut back, 4 bases at V and 0 bases at J, with 15 bases in the middle. Germline CDR1 is SNHLY and CDR2 is FYNNEI.

This clonotype was counted a few times. V and J are TRBV7-9 and TRBJ1-1; D call uncertain. Germline assignment: CDR1 SEHNR and CDR2 FQNEAQ (reference sequence). The V and J ends lost 4 bases and 1 base respectively, with 10 bases between them. The CDR3 sequence is 14 residues long. The chain's CDR3 is CASSSTGRNTEAFF. CDR3 DNA: TGTGCCAGCAGCTCGACTGGGCGGAACACTGAAGCTTTCTTT.

This clonotype was found a few times. Here the CDR3 reads CASSHGQGARPISGNTIYF. CDR3 in DNA: TGTGCCAGCAGCCACGGACAGGGCGCTCGACCTATCTCTGGAAACACCATATATTTT. The chain is built from TRBV3-1 and TRBJ1-3; 8 bases match TRBD1. Looked up from germline, CDR1 is LGHDT and CDR2 is YNNKEL (reference sequence). V lost 3 bases and J lost 0; bases outside the gene matches: 13. The CDR3 loop spans 19 amino acids.

The chain's CDR3 is CASSFPPGGSENEQFF. In DNA form, the CDR3 reads TGCGCCAGCAGCTTCCCTCCGGGAGGTTCTGAGAATGAGCAGTTCTTC. The genes are TRBV5-1 and TRBJ2-1, with 7 bases lining up with TRBD2. The CDR3 is 16 amino acids. Germline CDR1 SGHRS, CDR2 YFSETQ. Trimming removed 2 bases from V and 7 bases from J; junction bases left unmatched: 12.

This clonotype was seen a few times. This rearrangement joins TRBV5-1 to TRBJ1-1; D is unresolved. The V end was cut by 7 bases, the J end by 0 bases, with 10 bases between. The V gene's germline CDR1 is SGHRS and CDR2 YFSETQ. The CDR3 covers 13 residues. CDR3 region: CASGRAVNTEAFF. The CDR3, as DNA: TGCGCCAGCGGCAGAGCGGTGAACACTGAAGCTTTCTTT. Supplemented by reference TRBV5-1 and TRBJ1-1, the full variable domain reads KAGVTQTPRYLIKTRGQQVTLSCSPISGHRSVSWYQQTPGQGLQFLFEYFSETQRNKGNFPGRFSGRQFSNSRSEMNVSTLELGDSALYLCASGRAVNTEAFFGQGTRLTVV.

This clonotype has just one count. The chain's CDR3 is CASSENAGLGVVQYF. The CDR3 coding sequence is TGTGCCAGCAGCGAAAACGCGGGACTAGGAGTTGTGCAGTACTTC. This chain joins TRBV4-2 and TRBJ2-7; 8 bases agree with TRBD2. The V gene end was trimmed by 5 bases and the J gene end by 9 bases; junction bases not matched to a gene: 15. The CDR3 contains 15 residues. Germline loops: CDR1 LGHNA, CDR2 YNFKEQ.

This chain joins TRBV3-1 and TRBJ2-1, with 12 bases identical to TRBD2. Germline trimming cut 2 bases from V and 8 bases from J; bases unmatched to any gene: 4. Germline V gives CDR1 LGHDT, CDR2 YNNKEL (reference sequence). The CDR3 runs 15 residues. CDR3 sequence: CASSQRGLAGYEQFF. The CDR3 nucleotides are TGTGCCAGCAGCCAAAGAGGACTAGCGGGATATGAGCAGTTCTTC.

In its sample, this clonotype was seen many times. This chain joins TRBV20-1 and TRBJ2-7; D is undetermined. CDR1 and CDR2 from the germline V gene are DFQATT and SNEGSKA (reference sequence). The CDR3 totals 10 residues. V dropped 3 bases and J dropped 7 bases, with 7 bases sitting between them. The CDR3 DNA sequence: TGCAGTGCTAGCCTAGTTGAGCAGTACTTC. Protein sequence: CSASLVEQYF.

The V call is TRBV3-1, the J call TRBJ2-4; D is perhaps TRBD2 (5 bases). Deletions cut 4 bases from V and 12 bases from J, with 16 bases between. The CDR3 covers 13 residues. The germline V gene has CDR1 LGHDT and CDR2 YNNKEL (reference sequence). CDR3 sequence: CASSRLIEGSQYF. The CDR3 DNA reads TGTGCCAGCAGCCGCCTAATCGAGGGATCTCAGTACTTC.

This clonotype was picked up many times. The chain recombines TRBV7-2 with TRBJ1-2, with a possible D match to TRBD1 (6 bases). Trimming shortened V by 2 bases and J by 2 bases, and 15 bases separated the two germline ends. Germline V gene lookup returns CDR1 SGHTA and CDR2 FQGNSA. The CDR3 is 16 amino acids. CDR3 loop: CASSLSATGTNYGYTF. The CDR3 DNA sequence: TGTGCCAGCAGCTTAAGCGCGACAGGTACCAACTATGGCTACACCTTC.

This clonotype came up many times. The CDR3 DNA follows: TGTGCCAGCAGCTTAGTCCCGGGGCGGGAGGATGGGAATGAGCAGTTCTTC. Its protein product is CASSLVPGREDGNEQFF. The rearrangement joins TRBV7-9 to TRBJ2-1; 8 bases agree with TRBD2. The CDR3 runs to 17 residues. Germline V gives CDR1 SEHNR, CDR2 FQNEAQ (reference sequence). V shed 1 base and J 7 bases; nucleotides not matched to a gene: 12.

Only a few counts were recorded for this clonotype. The chain couples TRBV27 to TRBJ1-5, with 7 bases fitting TRBD1. The CDR3 totals 18 residues. After removal of 4 bases from V and 6 bases from J, the junction contained 18 bases not matched to a gene. Germline V gene lookup returns CDR1 MNHEY and CDR2 SMNVEV (reference sequence). The CDR3 spells CASSSRPPGGEGSQPQHF. CDR3 in DNA: TGTGCCAGCAGTTCTCGCCCTCCAGGGGGGGAAGGAAGTCAGCCCCAGCATTTT.